The 17 T cell receptor beta chains reported below all come from one sample, sequenced in a study of blood T cells in healthy people across ages. A second PCR of roughly 7 to 11 cycles used a sample-barcoded 5' primer and a J-beta primer mix. TCRdb reprocessed the 5' RACE reads with MiXCR, giving one entry per CDR3 protein. The sample has 590,000 or so distinct CDR3 sequences, approximately 30% seen once. The sequenced sample was blood. Every receptor here comes from a woman older than 75 in good health.

As concerns this clonotype: A much bigger clone sits one base away, suggesting this may be a read error. The V and J genes are TRBV20-1 and TRBJ2-1; D call uncertain. The V gene lost 7 bases and the J gene lost 6 bases, with 16 bases spanning the gap. Germline V lookup: CDR1 DFQATT, CDR2 SNEGSKA (reference sequence). The CDR3 loop spans 13 amino acids. This CDR3 is CSGSANTSNEQFF. In DNA form, the CDR3 reads TGCAGTGGGAGTGCGAATACCAGCAATGAGCAGTTCTTC.

V is TRBV5-1 and J is TRBJ2-2; possible D gene TRBD2, 7 bases. Per germline, CDR1 SGHRS and CDR2 YFSETQ. Trimming took 6 bases from V and 4 from J, leaving 16 bases between them. There are 15 residues in the CDR3. The CDR3 here is CASNGGLGSTGELFF. The CDR3 DNA sequence: TGCGCCAGCAACGGGGGGCTCGGGAGCACCGGGGAGCTGTTTTTT.

This clonotype occurred many times. A read error may produce the germline difference seen at one junction end. The chain uses TRBV7-2 and TRBJ1-1; D unclear. Germline CDR1 reads SGHTA; CDR2 reads FQGNSA. This CDR3 region has 13 residues. DNA for the CDR3: TGTGCCAGCAGTTTAGGGAGAAACACTGAAGCTTTCTTT. Protein product: CASSLGRNTEAFF.

This clonotype was detected ten times or more. The V call is TRBV20-1, the J call TRBJ2-3; 7 positions agree with TRBD2. Germline V gene data show CDR1 as DFQATT and CDR2 as SNEGSKA (reference sequence). With V trimmed by 0 bases and J by 4 bases, 7 bases remained unmatched. The CDR3 totals 15 residues. The CDR3 sequence: CSARDLAGVADTQYF. The CDR3 DNA reads TGCAGTGCTAGAGATTTGGCGGGGGTCGCAGATACGCAGTATTTT.

This clonotype was seen ten or more times. The rearrangement joins TRBV5-1 to TRBJ2-3; no definite D call. V shed 6 bases and J shed 0 bases, with 14 bases lying between them. CDR3 size: 15 residues. Per germline, CDR1 SGHRS and CDR2 YFSETQ. This chain's CDR3 is CASNIQQPSTDTQYF. The CDR3 region has the DNA TGCGCCAGCAATATACAGCAACCTAGCACAGATACGCAGTATTTT.

This clonotype was seen a handful of times. The chain employs TRBV18 and TRBJ2-1; possible D gene TRBD2, 5 bases. The CDR3 contains 15 residues. The germline gives CDR1 KGHSH, CDR2 LQKENI. V gave up 4 bases and J gave up 6 bases, with 16 bases separating them. CDR3 region: CASSRLPRGSNEQFF. Written as DNA, the CDR3 is TGTGCCAGCTCACGACTACCCAGAGGGAGCAATGAGCAGTTCTTC. Filled out from reference TRBV18 and TRBJ2-1, the complete variable domain reads NAGVMQNPRHLVRRRGQEARLRCSPMKGHSHVYWYRQLPEEGLKFMVYLQKENIIDESGMPKERFSAEFPKEGPSILRIQQVVRGDSAAYFCASSRLPRGSNEQFFGPGTRLTVL.

About this clonotype: This may stem from a read error, because a much larger clone lies one nucleotide away. Written as DNA, the CDR3 is TGTGCCAGCAGCTTGACCGGGACAGGGTTTTACGAGCAGTTCTTC. It encodes CASSLTGTGFYEQFF. The chain has TRBV7-2 and TRBJ2-1, with TRBD1 identical over 9 bases. With 3 bases clipped from V and 10 bases from J, the junction kept 10 bases outside the gene matches. Germline V gene sequence: CDR1 SGHTA, CDR2 FQGNSA. This CDR3 has 15 residues.

V gene TRBV15 combines with J gene TRBJ2-7, with 7 positions matching TRBD1. Germline trimming cut 1 base from V and 2 bases from J; bases unmatched to any gene: 11. The CDR3 runs to 17 residues. Germline V gene sequence: CDR1 LNHNV, CDR2 YYDKDF (reference sequence). This CDR3 reads CATSRGLGDSLTYEQYF. The DNA for the CDR3 is TGTGCCACCAGCAGAGGTTTGGGGGACAGCCTCACCTACGAGCAGTACTTC.

A word on this clonotype: Its ends do not fully match the called genes, so a read error is possible. V is TRBV20-1 and J is TRBJ2-1; maybe TRBD2 (5 bases). CDR1 is DFQATT, CDR2 SNEGSKA, per germline (reference sequence). This CDR3 contains 12 residues. CDR3 DNA sequence: TGCAGTGCAAGAGGCGGAGGAGAGACCCAGTTCTTC. Residues: CSARGGGETQFF.

Ten or more counts support this clonotype. The gene calls are TRBV9 and TRBJ1-2; TRBD1 matches 7 bases. The CDR3 consists of 13 residues. V lost 5 bases to trimming and J lost 9 bases; unmatched junction nucleotides: 10. Germline V CDR1 and CDR2: SGDLS, YYNGEE. CDR3: CASRATGTERYTF. The DNA of the CDR3 is TGTGCCAGCAGAGCGACTGGGACAGAGCGCTACACCTTC.

A remark on this clonotype: Possible read error: a much larger clone is one base away. The chain couples TRBV7-9 to TRBJ2-1; D may be TRBD1 or TRBD2 (6 bases each). The J call may be incorrect, as the DNA end agrees better with TRBJ2-7. The CDR3 contains 14 residues. Germline V gene sequence: CDR1 SEHNR, CDR2 FQNEAQ (reference sequence). CDR3 in DNA: TGTGCCAGCAGTAGGGGGGAACACTACAATGAGCAGTACTTC. It codes for CASSRGEHYNEQYF.

This clonotype was detected ten times or more. The gene calls are TRBV20-1 and TRBJ2-1; D not certain. Trimming took 1 base from V and 4 from J, leaving 5 bases between them. Looked up from germline, CDR1 is DFQATT and CDR2 is SNEGSKA (reference sequence). The CDR3 contains 12 residues. In nucleotides, the CDR3 is TGCAGTGCTAGAGTTGAGTACAATGAGCAGTTCTTC. Its protein product is CSARVEYNEQFF.

This chain joins TRBV12-3 or TRBV12-4 and TRBJ2-4, with 16 bases matching TRBD2. The J call may be in error: the DNA end matches TRBJ2-7 better. The CDR3 is 16 amino acids. The CDR3 region has the DNA TGTGCCAGCAGTTTATTGGGACTAGCGGGAGGGCCCGAGCAGTACTTC. Its protein is CASSLLGLAGGPEQYF.

About this clonotype itself: A much larger clone differs from this one at a single base, so this may be a read error. The V and J genes are TRBV6-6 and TRBJ1-1; tentative D call: TRBD1 (5 bases). The CDR3 length is 15 residues. Germline CDR1 reads MNHNY; CDR2 reads SVGAGI (reference sequence). This CDR3 reads CAGSYSMGGITEAFF. CDR3 coding DNA: TGTGCCGGCAGTTACTCGATGGGGGGAATCACTGAAGCTTTCTTT.

The genes are TRBV5-1 and TRBJ2-5; maybe TRBD1 (6 bases). This CDR3 region has 11 residues. CDR1 and CDR2 from the germline V gene are SGHRS and YFSETQ. V lost 7 bases and J 5 bases, leaving 9 bases between the germline ends. The CDR3 region is CASEGGETQYF. The CDR3 coding sequence is TGCGCCAGCGAAGGGGGTGAGACCCAGTACTTC.

This clonotype has a handful of counts. The chain couples TRBV5-5 to TRBJ1-1; TRBD1 matches 10 bases. The CDR3 runs 15 residues. Germline CDR1 SGHKS, CDR2 YYEKEE (reference sequence). Losses at the gene ends were 4 bases for V and 6 bases for J; bases not matched to a gene: 9. The CDR3 protein is CASSRGQGIVSEAFF. The CDR3 DNA reads as TGTGCCAGCAGCAGGGGACAGGGGATTGTCTCTGAAGCTTTCTTT.

This chain connects TRBV7-9 to TRBJ2-7, with 7 bases identical to TRBD1. J was trimmed by 7 bases and V by 7 bases; bases with no gene match: 13. The CDR3 covers 14 residues. Germline V gene sequence: CDR1 SEHNR, CDR2 FQNEAQ (reference sequence). CDR3 protein: CASTIPGGYNEQYF. As DNA, the CDR3 is TGTGCCAGCACCATACCAGGGGGTTACAATGAGCAGTACTTC.